A single sample is the source of the 26 T cell receptor beta chains below, sequenced in a study of CD8+ T cells in alopecia areata. Cells that came from pooled cutaneous lymph nodes were sorted using CD4, CD8alpha, NKG2D, NKG2ACE and other markers. Extracted RNA was reverse transcribed into cDNA, the sequencing template. TCRdb keeps only in-frame clones here, not all; method: immunoSEQ multiplex PCR. The sample was found to contain 290,000 or so clones, and every one recurs. The sample taken for sequencing was CD4+ T cells sorted from a lymph node. All receptors come from a C3H/HeJ mouse with alopecia areata. Mice of this strain are of MHC haplotype H2-k.

A word on this clone: The gene names given are mouse names. Sequencing ends 3 residues short of the CDR3 end; the germline J gene provides the rest. This rearrangement joins TRBV31 to TRBJ1-6; D remains ambiguous. Being an ORF, TRBJ1-6 has a function that is uncertain. The CDR3 spans 15 residues. V lost 0 bases and J 0 bases, leaving 6 bases between the germline ends. The germline V gene encodes CDR1 GKSSPN and CDR2 SITVG. The CDR3: CAWSLEVSYNSPLYF. The sequenced CDR3 bases are TGTGCCTGGAGTCTTGAGGTTTCCTATAATTCGCCC.

In the case of this clone: All gene names here are mouse names. The CDR3 goes on 4 residues after the read ends, and that part is filled in from the germline J gene. The same CDR3 can be traced to other DNA sequences in this sample. The chain links TRBV13-1 to TRBJ2-3, with 8 bases matching TRBD2. Germline CDR1 NSHNY, CDR2 SYGAGN. CDR3 length: 15 residues. Losses at the gene ends were 0 bases for V and 2 bases for J; bases not matched to a gene: 2. CDR3 DNA, as far as it was read: TGTGCCAGCAGTGATGCGGGGGGGCTTGCAGAA. Its protein product is CASSDAGGLAE. The entire CDR3 reads CASSDAGGLAETLYF.

As for this clone: Mouse gene names apply. The sequence runs out 4 residues before the end of the CDR3; the remainder is reconstructed from the germline J gene. V and J are TRBV1 and TRBJ2-7, with D possibly matching TRBD1 (7 bases). The CDR3 spans 15 residues. The ends were cut back, 1 base at V and 0 bases at J, with 10 bases in the middle. In germline, CDR1 is NSQYPW, CDR2 LRSPGD (reference sequence). CDR3 loop: CTCSAGQGGSYEQYF. The CDR3 DNA, read in part, is TGCACCTGCAGTGCAGGGCAGGGGGGCTCCTAT.

With regard to this clone: Gene names and germline match the mouse. The read comes to an end 4 residues before the CDR3 does, leaving the germline J gene to fill in the end. The chain uses TRBV13-2 and TRBJ2-1, with TRBD2 as a possible D gene (7 bases). This CDR3 comprises 13 residues. CDR1 is NNHNN and CDR2 is SYGAGS in the germline V gene (reference sequence). The DNA read from the CDR3 is TGTGCCAGCGGTCGGGGGGCAAGGGCT. Translating gives CASGRGARA. The whole CDR3 region reads CASGRGARAEQFF.

On this clone itself: Germline and genes: mouse. The sequence runs out 4 residues before the end of the CDR3; the remainder is reconstructed from the germline J gene. The V call is TRBV1, the J call TRBJ1-2, with D unclear. This CDR3 contains 13 residues. The V and J ends lost 1 base and 0 bases respectively, with 3 bases between them. Germline values: CDR1 NSQYPW, CDR2 LRSPGD (reference sequence). The CDR3 is CTCSAVSNSDYTF. The sequenced CDR3 bases are TGCACCTGCAGTGCAGTATCAAACTCC.

This clone was seen a few times. Gene labels here are mouse ones. Read data end 4 residues before the CDR3 end; the end is taken from the germline J gene. J is TRBJ2-3 and V is TRBV13-1; D is uncertain. CDR1 is NSHNY, CDR2 SYGAGN, per germline. This CDR3 is 13 amino acids long. Trimming removed 9 bases from V and 0 bases from J, with 11 bases in between. The CDR3 protein is CATQPRSAETLYF. CDR3 bases read: TGTGCCACCCAGCCCCGAAGTGCAGAA.

Points on this clone: Here the gene names and germline are mouse. The sequenced part of the CDR3 DNA is TGTGCCAGCAGCCAAAGGCGACAGGAGAGCTCCTAT. This codes for CASSQRRQESSY. The whole CDR3 reads CASSQRRQESSYEQYF. The chain joins TRBV5 to TRBJ2-7; D is possibly TRBD1 (6 bases). Read coverage stops 4 residues before the CDR3 terminus; the germline J gene supplies the remainder. The CDR3 loop spans 16 amino acids. Germline V lookup: CDR1 LGHNA, CDR2 YNLKQL (reference sequence). Trimming removed 2 bases at V and 0 bases at J, with 14 bases between.

This clone has a handful of counts. The gene names here belong to mouse. The CDR3 end lies 4 residues beyond the end of the read and is filled in from the germline J gene. The chain carries TRBV13-1 and TRBJ2-7; tentative D call: TRBD1 (6 bases). The CDR3 spans 14 residues. Germline V gene sequence: CDR1 NSHNY, CDR2 SYGAGN. The sequenced CDR3 bases are TGTGCCAGCAGTGATTCCCGGGGACAATAT. This translates into CASSDSRGQY. The CDR3 in its entirety is CASSDSRGQYEQYF.

This clone was observed a few times. The germline and genes are mouse ones. The CDR3 is cut off 4 residues early in the read; its end comes from the germline J gene. The V and J genes are TRBV13-2 and TRBJ2-5; TRBD2 aligns across 9 bases. J lost 2 bases, V lost 2 bases, and 3 bases had no gene match. CDR1 and CDR2 from the germline V gene are NNHNN and SYGAGS (reference sequence). The CDR3 covers 15 residues. CDR3 in amino acids: CASGELGGSQDTQYF. The covered CDR3 bases are TGTGCCAGCGGTGAGCTGGGGGGGTCCCAAGAC.

This clone was counted only a few times. Germline and genes here are mouse. Sequencing ends 4 residues short of the CDR3 end; the germline J gene provides the rest. The chain couples TRBV1 to TRBJ2-2; 12 positions match TRBD2. The CDR3 runs 16 residues. CDR1 is NSQYPW, CDR2 LRSPGD, per germline (reference sequence). CDR3 region: CTCSADRLGGRGQLYF. The part of the CDR3 DNA that was read is TGCACCTGCAGTGCAGATCGACTGGGGGGGCGCGGG.

This clone showed up just a few times. Gene names follow the mouse nomenclature. Partial CDR3 DNA: TGTGCTAGCAGTAGAGATGCGGGGGGGCGTTTTGCT. Its translation is CASSRDAGGRFA. The whole CDR3 protein reads CASSRDAGGRFAEQFF. J is TRBJ2-1 and V is TRBV17; 8 bases line up with TRBD2. Read data end 4 residues before the CDR3 end; the end is taken from the germline J gene. The J segment lost 6 bases and the V segment lost 0 bases, leaving 7 bases of the junction unmatched. The CDR3 runs to 16 residues. Germline V lookup: CDR1 MNHDT, CDR2 YYDKIL.

The table lists this clone with a few counts. The genes and germline here are from mouse. The CDR3 extends 4 residues past the end of the read, so its final part is completed from the germline J gene. The gene calls are TRBV14 and TRBJ2-5; a possible D gene is TRBD1 (6 bases). Germline V gene data show CDR1 as SGHDT and CDR2 as FRDEAV. The CDR3 runs 13 residues. The V and J ends lost 6 bases and 3 bases respectively, with 11 bases between them. CDR3 DNA, as far as it was read: TGTGCCAGCACAGGGACATCTCAAGAC. Translating it yields CASTGTSQD. The full CDR3 is CASTGTSQDTQYF.

Ten or more counts support this clone. The germline and genes are mouse ones. The missing CDR3 end, 4 residues past where the read stops, is filled in from the germline J gene. The chain joins TRBV17 to TRBJ2-3; D not certain. The CDR3 covers 13 residues. CDR1 and CDR2 (germline): MNHDT, YYDKIL. Trimming removed 2 bases from V and 0 bases from J, with 3 bases in between. The CDR3 DNA, read in part, is TGTGCTAGCAGTAGAACAAGTGCAGAA. Protein sequence: CASSRTSAE. The whole CDR3 is CASSRTSAETLYF. Combining the CDR3 with reference TRBV17 and TRBJ2-3 gives the whole variable domain DTTVKQNPRYKLARVGKPVNLICSQTMNHDTMYWYQKKPNQAPKLLLFYYDKILNREADTFEKFQSSRPNNSFCSLYIGSAGLEYSAMYLCASSRTSAETLYFGSGTRLTVL.

On this clone itself: The genes are named according to mouse. Read coverage stops 4 residues before the CDR3 terminus; the germline J gene supplies the remainder. This sequence joins TRBV13-2 and TRBJ2-2; TRBD1 aligns across 10 bases. Germline V gene sequence: CDR1 NNHNN, CDR2 SYGAGS (reference sequence). This CDR3 contains 15 residues. Trimming at V came to 5 bases and at J to 3 bases, leaving 4 bases not matched to a gene. Here the CDR3 reads CASGPGQGYTGQLYF. The CDR3 DNA, read in part, is TGTGCCAGCGGGCCGGGACAGGGGTACACCGGG.

This clone was seen more than once but under ten times. The listed genes are named as in mouse. Incomplete CDR3 DNA: TGTGCCAGCAGAAACTGGGGGTATAACTATGCT. Its translation is CASRNWGYNYA. The complete CDR3 sequence is CASRNWGYNYAEQFF. The rearrangement links TRBV19 to TRBJ2-1; 8 bases line up with TRBD2. From the germline J gene comes the end of the CDR3, since the read stops 4 residues before it. Unmatched junction bases numbered 4, after V lost 5 bases and J lost 0 bases. This CDR3 spans 15 amino acids. From germline, CDR1 is FNHDT and CDR2 SITEND (reference sequence).

This clone was seen more than once but under ten times. Each gene name is a mouse one. The CDR3 goes on 4 residues after the read ends, and that part is filled in from the germline J gene. The chain uses TRBV31 and TRBJ2-5; TRBD2 matches 9 bases. The CDR3 covers 15 residues. V was clipped by 0 bases and J by 2 bases; unmatched bases: 3. Germline CDR1 and CDR2: GKSSPN and SITVG. CDR3 region: CAWSLVWGGQDTQYF. Incomplete CDR3 DNA: TGTGCCTGGAGTCTAGTCTGGGGGGGCCAAGAC.

For this clone: Gene labels here are mouse ones. The read ends 4 residues before the CDR3 terminus; that terminus is restored from the germline J gene. The J gene is TRBJ2-1, the V gene TRBV13-1; D possibly corresponds to TRBD1 (7 bases). Per germline, CDR1 NSHNY and CDR2 SYGAGN. The CDR3 contains 15 residues. V was cut by 1 base and J by 3 bases, with 11 bases left in between. The covered CDR3 bases are TGTGCCAGCAGTGATCGCCAGGGGGGCTATGCT. Encoded protein: CASSDRQGGYA. The CDR3 as a whole reads CASSDRQGGYAEQFF.

This clone occurred many times. Gene names follow the mouse nomenclature. Read coverage stops 4 residues before the CDR3 terminus; the germline J gene supplies the remainder. The gene calls are TRBV15 and TRBJ2-5, with a weak D call TRBD2 (6 bases). Germline V gene lookup returns CDR1 SGHND and CDR2 FRSKSL. CDR3 length: 14 residues. The DNA read from the CDR3 is TGTGCCGTACCCCCGACTGGAAGGTCAGAC. Translating it yields CAVPPTGRSD. The full CDR3 sequence reads CAVPPTGRSDTQYF.

A note on this clone: Mouse germline and gene names are used. Read data end 4 residues before the CDR3 end; the end is taken from the germline J gene. The chain has TRBV19 and TRBJ2-5; D is ambiguous. The CDR3 totals 11 residues. V shed 2 bases and J shed 3 bases, with 1 base lying between them. Germline CDR1 and CDR2: FNHDT and SITEND (reference sequence). CDR3 DNA, as far as it was read: TGTGCCAGCAGTATGCAAGAC. It is translated as CASSMQD. The full CDR3 is CASSMQDTQYF.

Note on this clone: Mouse germline and gene names are used. The CDR3 end is not reached by the read, which stops 4 residues before it; the germline J gene fills it in. This chain links TRBV14 with TRBJ2-4, with 10 bases fitting TRBD2. V trimming: 5 bases; J trimming: 0 bases; junction bases outside the gene matches: 9. This CDR3 has 17 amino acids. The germline V gene has CDR1 SGHDT and CDR2 FRDEAV. The part of the CDR3 DNA that was read is TGTGCCAGCAGCCCGCCGGGGACTGGGGCTAGTCAAAAC. Amino acids: CASSPPGTGASQN. The entire CDR3 protein is CASSPPGTGASQNTLYF.

In regard to this clone: Gene names are the mouse ones. The CDR3 end is not reached by the read, which stops 4 residues before it; the germline J gene fills it in. J is TRBJ2-2 and V is TRBV5; 11 bases are a match to TRBD1. V dropped 0 bases and J dropped 2; count of bases not matched to a gene: 5. Germline V gene lookup returns CDR1 LGHNA and CDR2 YNLKQL (reference sequence). The CDR3 is made up of 18 amino acids. The CDR3 spells CASSQDPRDRGNTGQLYF. The CDR3 DNA, read in part, is TGTGCCAGCAGCCAAGATCCTCGGGACAGGGGGAACACCGGG.

Worth noting for this clone: The genes are named according to mouse. The read falls 4 residues short of the CDR3 end, and the missing part is taken from the germline J gene. The sample holds other DNA sequences that translate to the same CDR3. The chain couples TRBV1 to TRBJ2-7; no clear D. Germline loops: CDR1 NSQYPW, CDR2 LRSPGD (reference sequence). This CDR3 is built from 12 residues. The CDR3 DNA, read in part, is TGCACCTGCAGTGCTGCCAGTTAT. Protein sequence: CTCSAASY. In full, the CDR3 is CTCSAASYEQYF.

As to this clone: Gene labels here are mouse ones. The read falls 4 residues short of the CDR3 end, and the missing part is taken from the germline J gene. This chain uses TRBV29 with TRBJ2-2; D might be TRBD1 (6 bases). V was clipped by 5 bases and J by 0 bases, with 10 bases between them. CDR3 length: 15 amino acids. In germline, CDR1 is MSHET, CDR2 SYDVDS. The CDR3 DNA, read in part, is TGTGCTAGCAGTATCCAGGGGACAAACACCGGG. Amino acids: CASSIQGTNTG. The complete CDR3 sequence is CASSIQGTNTGQLYF. Complete variable domain (other parts from reference TRBV29 and TRBJ2-2): DMKVTQMPRYLIKRMGENVLLECGQDMSHETMYWYRQDPGLGLQLIYISYDVDSNSEGDIPKGYRVSRKKREHFSLILDSAKTNQTSVYFCASSIQGTNTGQLYFGEGSKLTVL.

In its sample, this clone was seen a few times. Gene labels here are mouse ones. Sequencing ends 4 residues short of the CDR3 end; the germline J gene provides the rest. Additional DNA sequences in this sample encode the identical CDR3. This chain connects TRBV1 to TRBJ2-3; TRBD1 aligns across 7 bases. From germline, CDR1 is NSQYPW and CDR2 LRSPGD (reference sequence). V lost 4 bases, J lost 0 bases, and 4 bases stayed unmatched. This CDR3 comprises 15 residues. The covered CDR3 bases are TGCACCTGCAGTGTGGGCAGGGGGAGTGCAGAA. As protein: CTCSVGRGSAE. The entire CDR3 is CTCSVGRGSAETLYF.

This clone was recorded a few times. The gene names given are mouse names. Read sequence stops 4 residues before the CDR3 end, and the germline J gene provides the missing end. Other nucleotide sequences in the sample specify the same CDR3. V is TRBV5 and J is TRBJ2-7; maybe TRBD2 (6 bases). The CDR3 is made up of 14 amino acids. Germline-derived CDR1 and CDR2 are LGHNA and YNLKQL (reference sequence). V was shortened by 0 bases and J by 2 bases, with 8 bases between the two germline ends. Incomplete CDR3 DNA: TGTGCCAGCAGCCAAGACTGGGGTACCTAT. This codes for CASSQDWGTY. The complete CDR3 protein is CASSQDWGTYEQYF.

Note on this clone: Here the gene names and germline are mouse. The CDR3 end falls 4 residues outside the read, so it is completed with the germline J gene. The chain employs TRBV31 and TRBJ2-3, with a tentative D call TRBD1 (6 bases). Germline CDR1 GKSSPN, CDR2 SITVG. The CDR3 sequence is 15 residues long. The germline V and J ends were trimmed by 3 bases and 1 base, with 14 bases remaining between them. CDR3 loop: CAWRQTGMGAETLYF. The part of the CDR3 DNA that was read is TGTGCCTGGAGGCAAACAGGGATGGGTGCAGAA.